The rows below give T cell receptor beta chains drawn from one sample of a study of CD4+ T cells in melanoma. Only in-frame clones appear in the TCRdb table, and some are missing; sequencing was by immunoSEQ multiplex PCR. This table has about 55,000 clones, almost 70% appearing once. The sample was tumor tissue. All receptors come from a human donor with melanoma. The CDR3 runs from the conserved cysteine through the conserved F or W. The D gene is left open where the match is weak. Expanded clones get a size class; other rows say once, few or many, or leave the size out.

CDR3nt,CDR3aa,v_gene,j_gene,abundance,d_gene
TGTGCCAGCAGCTTCATGACAGGGTGGAATTCACCCCTCCACTTT,CASSFMTGWNSPLHF,TRBV7-9,TRBJ1-6,-,TRBD1
TGTGCCAGTAGTACCACAAGTAGCTCCTACAATGAGCAGTTCTTC,CASSTTSSSYNEQFF,TRBV19,TRBJ2-1,once,-
TGTGCCTGGACCGGGACAGGGAACTACGAGCAGTACTTC,CAWTGTGNYEQYF,TRBV30,TRBJ2-7,few,TRBD1
TGTGCCAGCAGCTTTAATCCCGGAGGGCAGCCCCAGCATTTT,CASSFNPGGQPQHF,TRBV7-8,TRBJ1-5,many,-
TGTGCCAGCAGTACATCGACGTCATTTGGGCTAGCGGGGGGGCTAAGCACAGATACGCAGTATTTT,CASSTSTSFGLAGGLSTDTQYF,TRBV28,TRBJ2-3,-,TRBD2
TGCGCCAGCAAGGACAGGGGTTACACTGAAGCTTTCTTT,CASKDRGYTEAFF,TRBV10-2,TRBJ1-1,-,TRBD1
TGTGCCAGCAGCTTAGCGGACAGGAACCGCAACCGGCTCTTAGGGGAGCAGTACTTC,CASSLADRNRNRLLGEQYF,TRBV7-8,TRBJ2-7,-,TRBD1
TGTGCCAGCAGCCGCCACTCGACAGCAACCGATGGCTACACCTTC,CASSRHSTATDGYTF,TRBV7-2,TRBJ1-2,many,-
TGTGCCAGCAGCTTGGGGCAGCTTGAGTACTTC,CASSLGQLEYF,TRBV5-6,TRBJ2-5,once,-
TGTGCCAGCAGCGTAGAGGAGGGGACACCCTATGGCTACACCTTC,CASSVEEGTPYGYTF,TRBV9,TRBJ1-2,few,-
TGCGCCAGCAGCCAAGCGCTTGCAACTAATGAAAAACTGTTTTTT,CASSQALATNEKLFF,TRBV4-1,TRBJ1-4,-,-
TGTGCCAGCAGTGAACGGGGGGATAGTCAGCCCCAGCATTTT,CASSERGDSQPQHF,TRBV6-5,TRBJ1-5,few,-
TGTGCCAGCAGTTTGGGGGCGGGGGATACGCAGTATTTT,CASSLGAGDTQYF,TRBV27,TRBJ2-3,-,-
TGCGCCAGCAGCGAAAAACAGGTCCCTAATGAAAAACTGTTTTTT,CASSEKQVPNEKLFF,TRBV4-1,TRBJ1-4,-,-
TGTGCCAGCAGCTTGGGCCCCCGCACCCACTATGGCTACACCTTC,CASSLGPRTHYGYTF,TRBV5-5,TRBJ1-2,-,-
TGTGCCAGCAGTTTTCTAGGGGACAACTATGGCTACACCTTC,CASSFLGDNYGYTF,TRBV28,TRBJ1-2,many,-
TGTGCCAGCAGCTTTGGGACAGGAAACACCATATATTTT,CASSFGTGNTIYF,TRBV11-1,TRBJ1-3,-,-
TGTGCCAGCAGCTTAGCGCCCCTACCTCGGGATACGCAGTATTTT,CASSLAPLPRDTQYF,TRBV7-2,TRBJ2-3,-,-
TGTGCCAGCCGAGGGGGCTATCAAGGACCCCTCCACTTT,CASRGGYQGPLHF,TRBV18,TRBJ1-6,-,TRBD1
TGTGCCAGCAGCCTTTCTCTCCGGGACTCTCAAGAGACCCAGTACTTC,CASSLSLRDSQETQYF,TRBV5-5,TRBJ2-5,-,-
TGCAGCGTTGGGGGGGACAGGGGAAGCAATCAGCCCCAGCATTTT,CSVGGDRGSNQPQHF,TRBV29-1,TRBJ1-5,-,TRBD1
TGCGCCAGCAGCTTCGTGGGCCCTAACACTGAAGCTTTCTTT,CASSFVGPNTEAFF,TRBV5-1,TRBJ1-1,medium-sized,-
TGTGCCAGCCGGACTAGCGGGGGCTACGAGCAGTACTTC,CASRTSGGYEQYF,TRBV6-1,TRBJ2-7,-,TRBD2
TGTGCCAGCTCACCACAGTACAGGGAAGCGGATGGCTACACCTTC,CASSPQYREADGYTF,TRBV18,TRBJ1-2,-,-
TGTGCCAGCAGTGCAACCGGGACATACAATGAGCAGTTCTTC,CASSATGTYNEQFF,TRBV27,TRBJ2-1,once,-
TGTGCCAGCAGCTTCGGGACAGGAAACTATGGCTACACCTTC,CASSFGTGNYGYTF,TRBV11-2,TRBJ1-2,-,TRBD1
TGCGCCAGCAGTAGGGTCACAGGGTACGAGCAGTACTTC,CASSRVTGYEQYF,TRBV10-2,TRBJ2-7,few,-
TGTGCCAGCAGCGAGACAGGGGCGTCTAACTATGGCTACACCTTC,CASSETGASNYGYTF,TRBV5-6,TRBJ1-2,-,TRBD1
TGCGCCAGCAGCCAAGCCGGGACAGGGGTTGGGGAGACCCAGTACTTC,CASSQAGTGVGETQYF,TRBV4-3,TRBJ2-5,-,TRBD1
TGTGCCAGCAGCTTAGCGGGGGCCTACGAGCAGTACTTC,CASSLAGAYEQYF,TRBV11-2,TRBJ2-7,-,-
TGTGCCACCAGCAAGGGTAGAGAGACCCAGTACTTC,CATSKGRETQYF,TRBV15,TRBJ2-5,-,-
TGTGCCAGCAGCCTAAGGACAGTCTACGAGCAGTACTTC,CASSLRTVYEQYF,TRBV11-2,TRBJ2-7,-,-
TGTGCCAGCAGCTTAGCGGGGACGAACACTGAAGCTTTCTTT,CASSLAGTNTEAFF,TRBV7-2,TRBJ1-1,-,-
TGCGCCAGCAGCGCCGGACAGGGTTGGAACACTGAAGCTTTCTTT,CASSAGQGWNTEAFF,TRBV5-1,TRBJ1-1,few,TRBD1
TGTGCCAGCAGCTTAGCTCCGGGACAGGGGGCGGGAATCTACGAGCAGTACTTC,CASSLAPGQGAGIYEQYF,TRBV7-9,TRBJ2-7,-,TRBD1